This T cell receptor beta chain was found in a study of T-cell memory formation after mild COVID-19. Overall study: Largely, TCR clusters stayed within a single donor.

The CDR3 spans 15 residues. V was clipped by 11 bases and J by 2 bases, with 19 bases between them. Germline CDR1 LNHDA, CDR2 SQIVND (reference sequence). Comments on this clonotype: Its antigen is unidentified.

Findings and caveats of the study: CD4/CD8 balance characterized clones contracting day 15 to 85, and CD4+ skew characterized later expanders.

5'RACE, which relied on constant-segment primers, yielded TCR alpha and TCR beta cDNA libraries carrying sample barcodes and UMIs. Each CDR3 protein gets one entry after TCRdb re-called the 5' RACE reads with MiXCR. This sample has hundreds of thousands of distinct CDR3 sequences, with 15% to 20% found just once. The TCR originated in a man aged 18 to 30 who had mild COVID-19 (a few samples of this study predate the infection). Cell type and time point are not known. Sequenced sample: PBMCs or a T cell subset sorted from them (not recorded which). The chain links TRBV19 to TRBJ2-1, with TRBD1 as a possible D gene (6 bases). DNA for the CDR3: TGTGCCGCAACCACCGGGACACTTACCTACAATGAGCAGTTCTTC. This gives the protein CAATTGTLTYNEQFF.